This T cell receptor (beta chain) is from a study of vaccination and CD4 T cells after COVID-19. On the study more broadly: The convalescents comprised six males and four females, two of them Hispanic. The study, taken as a whole, reports: The authors identified 304 of 307 vaccine-specific clones in convalescent patients as spike mono-reactive.

CDR1 is DFQATT, CDR2 SNEGSKA, per germline (reference sequence). The CDR3 has 16 amino acids. V trimming: 6 bases; J trimming: 1 base; junction bases outside the gene matches: 9. Treatment denoted: roughly 11-day PBMC culture with coronavirus spike peptide pools or control peptides (ViraFEST assay). Peptide-pool expansion of antigen-specific T cells preceded TCR sequencing in ViraFEST. The sample holds one count of this clonotype. Antigen: not known. Sequencing of the DNA from cultured CD4+ T cells was carried out with the Oncomine TCR Beta short-read assay. MiXCR, applied by TCRdb to the PCR reads, yields one record per CDR3 protein. The sample contains 17,000 or so distinct CDR3 sequences, roughly 45% of which appear only once.

The sequencing used CD4+ T cells from blood, cultured in vitro, collected before SARS-CoV-2 vaccination. This clonotype was obtained from a human donor who had recovered from COVID-19. The chain employs TRBV20-1 and TRBJ2-4; 10 bases are shared with TRBD1. CDR3 residues: CSAQDRGGGAKNIQYF. Written as DNA, the CDR3 is TGCAGTGCCCAGGACAGGGGGGGGGGGGCCAAAAACATTCAGTACTTC.